These T cell receptor beta chains were read from a single sample in a study of human thymus T cells. Clones were sequenced by immunoSEQ multiplex PCR, and TCRdb holds only the in-frame ones, with some missing. The repertoire holds 70,000 to 75,000 clones, with roughly 95% as singletons. The sequenced sample was thymus tissue. The receptors shown here come from a girl under three years old with a congenital heart defect but otherwise immunologically healthy. Each CDR3 is given with its conserved first and last residue. A D gene is named only where the DNA matches it firmly. Clone size is not always given. Where it is, it says once, few, many or a class for expanded clones.

D,J,V,size,DNA,CDR3
TRBD2,TRBJ2-1,TRBV7-9,NA,TGTGCCAGCAGCTCCGGACTAGCGGGAGACAATGAGCAGTTCTTC,CASSSGLAGDNEQFF
NA,TRBJ2-7,TRBV7-9,NA,TGTGCCAGCAGCTTAGTCGGTTTAGACAGAGCTTACGAGCAGTACTTC,CASSLVGLDRAYEQYF
TRBD1,TRBJ2-1,TRBV11-3,NA,TGTGCCAGCAGCTGGACAGGGCACAATGAGCAGTTCTTC,CASSWTGHNEQFF
NA,TRBJ2-3,TRBV5-1,NA,TGCGCCAGCAGCTTGACCGGGACCGAGCCCACAGATACGCAGTATTTT,CASSLTGTEPTDTQYF
NA,TRBJ2-7,TRBV7-2,NA,TGTGCCAGCAGCTTATTGCCGACTAGGAGCTACGAGCAGTACTTC,CASSLLPTRSYEQYF
NA,TRBJ2-7,TRBV7-9,NA,TGTGCCAGCAGCTTAACCCTCTGGAGCGGCTACGAGCAGTACTTC,CASSLTLWSGYEQYF
TRBD2,TRBJ2-7,TRBV11-2,NA,TGTGCCAGCAGCCCCGAACTAGCGGGTATCTACGAGCAGTACTTC,CASSPELAGIYEQYF
NA,TRBJ1-4,TRBV6-5,NA,TGTGCCACAGGGACACCCACTAATGAAAAACTGTTTTTT,CATGTPTNEKLFF
NA,TRBJ1-2,TRBV28,NA,TGTGCCAGCAGTTTATGCACAGCGCAGTTTTGTGGCTACACCTTC,CASSLCTAQFCGYTF
NA,TRBJ2-3,TRBV6-6,NA,TGTGCCAGCAGTCACTCGCCCTCATTGGATACGCAGTATTTT,CASSHSPSLDTQYF
NA,TRBJ1-4,TRBV7-2,NA,TGTGCCAGCAGCACCTCAAGGACTATGGAGCAGGGAGATGAAAAACTGTTTTTT,CASSTSRTMEQGDEKLFF
NA,TRBJ2-2,TRBV9,NA,TGTGCCAGCAGCCCCGGTGGGAAGTTCACCGGGGAGCTGTTTTTT,CASSPGGKFTGELFF
TRBD1,TRBJ2-2,TRBV6-5,NA,TGTGCCAGCAGTTACGTGACAGGGGGATCCGGGGAGCTGTTTTTT,CASSYVTGGSGELFF
NA,TRBJ1-5,TRBV19,NA,TGTGCCAGTAGTATCGGGGTTAGCAATCAGCCCCAGCATTTT,CASSIGVSNQPQHF
TRBD1,TRBJ1-1,TRBV7-9,NA,TGTGCCAGCAGCTTAGGGCAGGGGGCTCGTGAAGCTTTCTTT,CASSLGQGAREAFF
NA,TRBJ2-7,TRBV6-6,NA,TGTGCCAGCAGTTACTCGAGTATGGGGGCCTACGAGCAGTACTTC,CASSYSSMGAYEQYF
NA,TRBJ2-3,TRBV18,NA,TGTGCCAGCTCACCACCGGGGCAGCGCACAGATACGCAGTATTTT,CASSPPGQRTDTQYF
NA,TRBJ2-7,TRBV28,NA,TGTGCCAGCATTCCTATGGGGGCGGCCGCCTACGAGCAGTACTTC,CASIPMGAAAYEQYF
NA,TRBJ2-3,TRBV19,NA,TGTGCCAGTACCGCCTACTCGGTTGGGGACACAGATACGCAGTATTTT,CASTAYSVGDTDTQYF
TRBD1,TRBJ2-7,TRBV7-9,NA,TGTGCCAGCAGCCCGTCGGGGGGACAGGGGATCGAGCAGTACTTC,CASSPSGGQGIEQYF
TRBD2,TRBJ2-1,TRBV5-6,NA,TGTGCCAGCAGCTTGGGACCGGGACTAGCGGGAACCTACAATGAGCAGTTCTTC,CASSLGPGLAGTYNEQFF
TRBD2,TRBJ2-1,TRBV12-5,NA,TGTGCTAGTGGTTTGGTACTGGCTAGCGGGAGCTATGAGCAGTTCTTC,CASGLVLASGSYEQFF
NA,TRBJ2-3,TRBV5-1,NA,TGCGCCAGCAGCTTGTACGGGACTGGCGGGACTGGAGATACGCAGTATTTT,CASSLYGTGGTGDTQYF
NA,TRBJ1-1,TRBV2,NA,TGTGCCAGCAGTGGCGACAGGCAGTTCTTT,CASSGDRQFF
TRBD1,TRBJ2-2,TRBV4-1,NA,TGCGCCAGCAGCCAAGATGCGACAGGGTGCGGCGGGGAGCTGTTTTTT,CASSQDATGCGGELFF
TRBD2,TRBJ2-7,TRBV14,NA,TGTGCCAGCAGCCAGTTAGCGGGAGACTCCTACGAGCAGTACTTC,CASSQLAGDSYEQYF
NA,TRBJ1-3,TRBV5-1,once,TGCGCCAGCAGCTTGGGTAATCCGCCACCCTCTGGAAACACCATATATTTT,CASSLGNPPPSGNTIYF
NA,TRBJ2-2,TRBV2,once,TGTGCCAGCAGGCCCAGGGGACGAGACGGGGAGCTGTTTTTT,CASRPRGRDGELFF
NA,TRBJ1-1,TRBV9,NA,TGTGCCAGCAGCCCTCAAAGGACCGGGCAAGCTTTCTTT,CASSPQRTGQAFF
NA,TRBJ1-2,TRBV30,NA,TGTGCCTGGAGTGTGGGACACCTAAATAACTATGGCTACACCTTC,CAWSVGHLNNYGYTF
TRBD1,TRBJ1-2,TRBV29-1,NA,TGCAGCGTTGAAGAGGAAGACAGGGAGGGCTACACCTTC,CSVEEEDREGYTF
NA,TRBJ2-4,TRBV29-1,NA,TGCAGCGTTGTGGGAGCTGGGAACATTCAGTACTTC,CSVVGAGNIQYF
TRBD1,TRBJ1-2,TRBV4-1,NA,TGCGCCAGCAGCAAACAGGGACAGGGAGGCTATGGCTACACCTTC,CASSKQGQGGYGYTF
TRBD2,TRBJ2-1,TRBV25-1,NA,TGTGCCAGCAGTGGCCACGGGGGGTTCTACAATGAGCAGTTCTTC,CASSGHGGFYNEQFF
NA,TRBJ2-4,TRBV5-1,NA,TGCGCCAGCAGTGGGGTTGCTAGATGGGGGACCGCCAAAAACATTCAGTACTTC,CASSGVARWGTAKNIQYF
TRBD1,TRBJ1-1,TRBV5-6,NA,TGTGCCAGCAGCTTGGGACAGGGTGCCTATTTGAACACTGAAGCTTTCTTT,CASSLGQGAYLNTEAFF
TRBD1,TRBJ1-2,TRBV27,NA,TGTGCCAGCAGTTTGGAGGGGGCCCATGGCTACACCTTC,CASSLEGAHGYTF
NA,TRBJ1-1,TRBV19,once,TGTGCCAGTAGTAACGAACTAAAGGACGGGCTTAGGACTGAAGCTTTCTTT,CASSNELKDGLRTEAFF
NA,TRBJ2-1,TRBV7-9,NA,TGTGCCAGCAGCCAGAGTAGCGGAGACTACAATGAGCAGTTCTTC,CASSQSSGDYNEQFF
NA,TRBJ2-5,TRBV7-2,NA,TGTGCCAGCAGCTTACGCCCCCGGAAACAAGAGACCCAGTACTTC,CASSLRPRKQETQYF
NA,TRBJ2-5,TRBV12-5,NA,TGTGCTAGTGGTTTGGTAGAAGAGACCCAGTACTTC,CASGLVEETQYF
NA,TRBJ1-1,TRBV10-3,NA,TGTGCCATCAGTGAGCCACGACGGGACGGTCTCACTGAAGCTTTCTTT,CAISEPRRDGLTEAFF
TRBD2,TRBJ2-1,TRBV14,NA,TGTGCCAGCAGCCAAGGTAGCGGGGACAATGAGCAGTTCTTC,CASSQGSGDNEQFF